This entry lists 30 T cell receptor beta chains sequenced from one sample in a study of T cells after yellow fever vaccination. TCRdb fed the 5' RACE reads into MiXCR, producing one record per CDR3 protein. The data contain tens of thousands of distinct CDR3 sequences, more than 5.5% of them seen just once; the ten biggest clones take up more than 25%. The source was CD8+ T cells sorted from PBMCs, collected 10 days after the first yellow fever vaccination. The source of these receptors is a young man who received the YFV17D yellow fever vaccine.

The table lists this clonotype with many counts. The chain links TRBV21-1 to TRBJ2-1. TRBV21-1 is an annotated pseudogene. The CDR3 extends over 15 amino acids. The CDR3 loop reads CASSLGVRSYNEQFF. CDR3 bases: TGTGCCAGCAGCCTCGGAGTGCGTTCTTACAATGAGCAGTTCTTC.

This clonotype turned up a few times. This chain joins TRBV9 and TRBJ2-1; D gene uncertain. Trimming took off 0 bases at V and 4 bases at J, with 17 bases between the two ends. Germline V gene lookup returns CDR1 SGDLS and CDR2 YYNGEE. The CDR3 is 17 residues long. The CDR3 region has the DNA TGTGCCAGCAGCGTAGGCGGAGCTTACGCGGATTACAATGAGCAGTTCTTC. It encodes CASSVGGAYADYNEQFF.

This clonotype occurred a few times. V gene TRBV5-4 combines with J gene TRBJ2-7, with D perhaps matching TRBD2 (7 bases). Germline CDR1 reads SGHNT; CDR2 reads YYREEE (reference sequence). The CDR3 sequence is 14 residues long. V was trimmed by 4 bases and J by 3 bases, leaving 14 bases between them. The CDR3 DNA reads TGTGCCAGCAGCGCTGCGGGGGCCTACTACGAGCAGTACTTC. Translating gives CASSAAGAYYEQYF. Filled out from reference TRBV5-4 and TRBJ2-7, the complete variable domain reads ETGVTQSPTHLIKTRGQQVTLRCSSQSGHNTVSWYQQALGQGPQFIFQYYREEENGRGNFPPRFSGLQFPNYSSELNVNALELDDSALYLCASSAAGAYYEQYFGPGTRLTVT.

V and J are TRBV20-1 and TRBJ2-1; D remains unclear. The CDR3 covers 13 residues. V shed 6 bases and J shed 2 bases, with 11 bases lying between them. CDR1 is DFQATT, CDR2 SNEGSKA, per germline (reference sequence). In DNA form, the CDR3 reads TGCAGTGCCCAAGTGGCAACCTACAATGAGCAGTTCTTC. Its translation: CSAQVATYNEQFF.

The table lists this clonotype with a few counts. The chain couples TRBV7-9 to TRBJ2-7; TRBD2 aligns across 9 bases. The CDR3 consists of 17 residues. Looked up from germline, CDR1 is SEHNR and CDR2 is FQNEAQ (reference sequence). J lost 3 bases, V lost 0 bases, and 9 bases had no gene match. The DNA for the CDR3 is TGTGCCAGCAGCTTAGCCCATAGCGGGGGCCACCTCTACGAGCAGTACTTC. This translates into CASSLAHSGGHLYEQYF.

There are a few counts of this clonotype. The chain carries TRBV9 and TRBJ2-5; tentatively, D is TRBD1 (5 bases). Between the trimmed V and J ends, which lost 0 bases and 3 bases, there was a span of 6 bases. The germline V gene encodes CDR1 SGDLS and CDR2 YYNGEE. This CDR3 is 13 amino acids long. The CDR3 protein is CASSVGGEETQYF. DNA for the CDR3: TGTGCCAGCAGCGTAGGGGGCGAAGAGACCCAGTACTTC.

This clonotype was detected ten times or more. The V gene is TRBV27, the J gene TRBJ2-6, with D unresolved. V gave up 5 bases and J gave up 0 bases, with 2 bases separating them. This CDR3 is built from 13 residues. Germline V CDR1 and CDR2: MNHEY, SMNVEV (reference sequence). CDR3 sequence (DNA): TGTGCCAGCAGTGTCTCTGGGGCCAACGTCCTGACTTTC. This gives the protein CASSVSGANVLTF.

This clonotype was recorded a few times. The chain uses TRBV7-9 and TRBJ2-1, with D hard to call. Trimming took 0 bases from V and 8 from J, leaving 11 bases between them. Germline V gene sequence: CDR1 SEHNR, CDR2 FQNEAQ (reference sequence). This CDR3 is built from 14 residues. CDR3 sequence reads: CASSLALTLDEQFF. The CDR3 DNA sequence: TGTGCCAGCAGCTTAGCGCTGACTTTGGATGAGCAGTTCTTC.

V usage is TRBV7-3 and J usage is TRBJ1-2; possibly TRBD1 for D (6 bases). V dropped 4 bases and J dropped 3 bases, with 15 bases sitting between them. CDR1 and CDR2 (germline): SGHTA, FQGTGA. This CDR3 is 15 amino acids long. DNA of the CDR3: TGTGCCAGCAGCTCGACAGGCGCCGGGGACTATGGCTACACCTTC. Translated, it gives CASSSTGAGDYGYTF.

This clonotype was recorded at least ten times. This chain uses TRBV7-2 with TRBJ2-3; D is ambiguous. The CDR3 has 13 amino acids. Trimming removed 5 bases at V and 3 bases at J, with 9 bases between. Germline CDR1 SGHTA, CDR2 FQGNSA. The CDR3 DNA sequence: TGTGCCAGCAGCGCCTGGAGAACAGATACGCAGTATTTT. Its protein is CASSAWRTDTQYF.

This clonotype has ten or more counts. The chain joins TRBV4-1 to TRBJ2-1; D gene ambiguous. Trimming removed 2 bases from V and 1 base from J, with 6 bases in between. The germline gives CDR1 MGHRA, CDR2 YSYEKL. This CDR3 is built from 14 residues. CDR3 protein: CASSQRRSYNEQFF. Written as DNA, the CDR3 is TGCGCCAGCAGCCAACGGCGTTCCTACAATGAGCAGTTCTTC.

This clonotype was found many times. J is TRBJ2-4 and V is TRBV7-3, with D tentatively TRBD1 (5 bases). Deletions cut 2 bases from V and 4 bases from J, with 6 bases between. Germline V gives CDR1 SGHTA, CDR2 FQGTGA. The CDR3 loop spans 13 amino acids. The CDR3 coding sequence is TGTGCCAGCAGCTTAGGGGCTAAAAACATTCAGTACTTC. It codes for CASSLGAKNIQYF.

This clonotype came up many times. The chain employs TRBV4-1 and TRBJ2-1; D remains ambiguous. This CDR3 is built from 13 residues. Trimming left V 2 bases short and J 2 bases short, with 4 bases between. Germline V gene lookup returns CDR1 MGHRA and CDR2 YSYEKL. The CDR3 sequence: CASSQRTYNEQFF. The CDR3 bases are TGCGCCAGCAGCCAACGAACCTACAATGAGCAGTTCTTC.

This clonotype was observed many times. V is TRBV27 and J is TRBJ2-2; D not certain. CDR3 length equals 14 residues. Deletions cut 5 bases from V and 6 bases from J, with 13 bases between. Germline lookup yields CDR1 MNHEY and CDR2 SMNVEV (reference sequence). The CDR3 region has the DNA TGTGCCAGCAGTGCTGGGTCCACCCCCGGGGAGCTGTTTTTT. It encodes CASSAGSTPGELFF.

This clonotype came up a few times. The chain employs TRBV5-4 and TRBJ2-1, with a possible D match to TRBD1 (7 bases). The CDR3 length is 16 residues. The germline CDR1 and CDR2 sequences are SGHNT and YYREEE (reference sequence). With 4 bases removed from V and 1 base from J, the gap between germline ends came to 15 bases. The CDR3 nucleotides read TGTGCCAGCAGCATTCAGGGGGGAAAATCCTACAATGAGCAGTTCTTC. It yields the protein CASSIQGGKSYNEQFF.

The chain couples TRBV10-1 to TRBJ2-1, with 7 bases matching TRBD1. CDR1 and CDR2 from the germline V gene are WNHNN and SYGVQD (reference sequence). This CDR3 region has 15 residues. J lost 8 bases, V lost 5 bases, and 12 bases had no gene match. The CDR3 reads CASSSRQGPTDEQFF. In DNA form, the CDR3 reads TGCGCCAGCAGTAGCAGACAGGGCCCTACCGATGAGCAGTTCTTC.

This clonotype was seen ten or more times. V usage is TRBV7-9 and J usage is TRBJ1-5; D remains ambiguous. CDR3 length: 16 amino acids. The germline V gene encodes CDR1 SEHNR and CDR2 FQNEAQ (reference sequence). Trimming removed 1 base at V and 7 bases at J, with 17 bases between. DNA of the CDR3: TGTGCCAGCAGCTTAGATTCCGGGAGAGGGCACCAGCCCCAGCATTTT. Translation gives CASSLDSGRGHQPQHF.

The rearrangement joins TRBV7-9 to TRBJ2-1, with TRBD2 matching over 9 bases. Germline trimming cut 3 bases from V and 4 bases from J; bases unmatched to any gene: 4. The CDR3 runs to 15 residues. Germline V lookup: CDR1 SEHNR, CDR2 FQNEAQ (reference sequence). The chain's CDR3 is CASSLGLAEYNEQFF. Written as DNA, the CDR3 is TGTGCCAGCAGCTTGGGACTAGCAGAGTACAATGAGCAGTTCTTC.

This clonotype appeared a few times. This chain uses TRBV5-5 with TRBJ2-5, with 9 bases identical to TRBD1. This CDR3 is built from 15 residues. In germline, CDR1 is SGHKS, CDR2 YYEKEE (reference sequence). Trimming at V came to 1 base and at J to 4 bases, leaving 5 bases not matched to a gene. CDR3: CASSLWTGERETQYF. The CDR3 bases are TGTGCCAGCAGCTTGTGGACAGGGGAGAGAGAGACCCAGTACTTC.

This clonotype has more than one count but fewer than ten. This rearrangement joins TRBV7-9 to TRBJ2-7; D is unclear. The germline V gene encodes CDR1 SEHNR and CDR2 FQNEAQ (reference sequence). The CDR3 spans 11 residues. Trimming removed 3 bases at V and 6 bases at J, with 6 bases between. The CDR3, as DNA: TGTGCCAGCAGCTTTTTGGCCGAGCAGTACTTC. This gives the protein CASSFLAEQYF.

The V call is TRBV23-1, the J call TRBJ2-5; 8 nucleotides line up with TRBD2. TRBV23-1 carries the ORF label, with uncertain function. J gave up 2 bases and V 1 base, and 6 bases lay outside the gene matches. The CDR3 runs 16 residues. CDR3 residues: CASSQLRSGEQETQYF. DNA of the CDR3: TGCGCCAGCAGTCAATTGCGTAGCGGGGAACAAGAGACCCAGTACTTC.

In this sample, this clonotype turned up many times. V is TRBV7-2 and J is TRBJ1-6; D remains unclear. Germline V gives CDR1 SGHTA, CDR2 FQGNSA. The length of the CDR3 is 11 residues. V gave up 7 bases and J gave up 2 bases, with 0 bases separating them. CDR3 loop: CASTYNSPLHF. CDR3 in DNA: TGTGCCAGCACCTATAATTCACCCCTCCACTTT.

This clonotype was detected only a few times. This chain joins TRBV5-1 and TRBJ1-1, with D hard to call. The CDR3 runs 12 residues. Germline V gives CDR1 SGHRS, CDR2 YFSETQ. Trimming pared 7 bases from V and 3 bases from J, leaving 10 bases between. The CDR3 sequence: CASRRTYTEAFF. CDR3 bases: TGCGCCAGCCGCAGGACTTACACTGAAGCTTTCTTT.

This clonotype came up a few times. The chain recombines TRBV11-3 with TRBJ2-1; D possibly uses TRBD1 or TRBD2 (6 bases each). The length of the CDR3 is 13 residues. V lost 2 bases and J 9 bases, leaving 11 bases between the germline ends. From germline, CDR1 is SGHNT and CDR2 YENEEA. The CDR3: CASSLLGGGEQFF. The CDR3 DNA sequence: TGTGCCAGCAGCTTACTAGGGGGAGGTGAGCAGTTCTTC. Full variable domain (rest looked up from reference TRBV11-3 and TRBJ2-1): EAGVVQSPRYKIIEKKQPVAFWCNPISGHNTLYWYLQNLGQGPELLIRYENEEAVDDSQLPKDRFSAERLKGVDSTLKIQPAELGDSAVYLCASSLLGGGEQFFGPGTRLTVL.

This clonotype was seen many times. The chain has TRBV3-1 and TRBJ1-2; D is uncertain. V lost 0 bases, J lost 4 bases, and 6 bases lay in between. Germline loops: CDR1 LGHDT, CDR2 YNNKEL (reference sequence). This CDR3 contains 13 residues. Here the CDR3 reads CASSQDIFYGYTF. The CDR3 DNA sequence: TGTGCCAGCAGCCAAGATATCTTCTATGGCTACACCTTC.

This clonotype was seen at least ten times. Here the CDR3 DNA reads TGCAGCGAGAGGACAGGGAGTGAGCAGTTCTTC. This encodes CSERTGSEQFF. The rearrangement uses TRBV20-1 and TRBJ2-1; 8 bases agree with TRBD1. The germline V gene encodes CDR1 DFQATT and CDR2 SNEGSKA (reference sequence). The CDR3 consists of 11 residues.

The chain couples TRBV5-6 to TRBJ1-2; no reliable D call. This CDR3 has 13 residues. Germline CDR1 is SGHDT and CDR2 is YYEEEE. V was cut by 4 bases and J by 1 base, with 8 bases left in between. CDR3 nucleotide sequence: TGTGCCAGCAGCCTGGGGAATAACTATGGCTACACCTTC. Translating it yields CASSLGNNYGYTF. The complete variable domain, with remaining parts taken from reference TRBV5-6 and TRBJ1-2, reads DAGVTQSPTHLIKTRGQQVTLRCSPKSGHDTVSWYQQALGQGPQFIFQYYEEEERQRGNFPDRFSGHQFPNYSSELNVNALLLGDSALYLCASSLGNNYGYTFGSGTRLTVV.

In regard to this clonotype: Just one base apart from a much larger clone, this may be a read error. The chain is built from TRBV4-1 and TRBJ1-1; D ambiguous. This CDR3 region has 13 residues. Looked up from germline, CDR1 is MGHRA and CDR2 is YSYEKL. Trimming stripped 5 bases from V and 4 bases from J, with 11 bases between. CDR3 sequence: CASSRDLSTEAFF. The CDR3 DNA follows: TGCGCCAGCAGCAGGGATTTGAGCACTGAAGCTTTCTTT.

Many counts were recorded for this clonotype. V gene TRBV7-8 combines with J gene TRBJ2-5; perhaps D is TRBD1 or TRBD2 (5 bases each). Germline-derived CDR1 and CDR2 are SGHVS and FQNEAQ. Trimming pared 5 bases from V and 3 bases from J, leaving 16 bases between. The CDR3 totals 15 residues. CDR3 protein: CASSPRGTQEETQYF. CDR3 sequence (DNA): TGTGCCAGCAGCCCTCGTGGGACGCAAGAAGAGACCCAGTACTTC.

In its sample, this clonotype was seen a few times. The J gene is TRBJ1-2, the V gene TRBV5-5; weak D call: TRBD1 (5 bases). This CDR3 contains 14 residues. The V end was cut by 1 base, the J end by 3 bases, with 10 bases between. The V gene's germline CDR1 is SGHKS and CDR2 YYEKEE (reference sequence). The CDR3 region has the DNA TGTGCCAGCAGCTTGCAAGGGGCGGACTATGGCTACACCTTC. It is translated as CASSLQGADYGYTF.